In this sample, the clone carrying this TCR beta chain turned up a few times. As yet, its antigen is unknown. The sample belongs to a study of post-analysis software for immune sequencing data. In the study overall: Patients had relapsing-remitting, secondary progressive or progressive-relapsing multiple sclerosis; some lacked subtype.

Notes on the study in general: Comparison of patients with controls showed five or six TRBV segments more frequent in patients, TRBV5-6, TRBV5-1 and TRBV20-1 among them. F measure showed strong co-clustering of same-batch samples. Multiple sclerosis was associated with a significant reduction in normalized Chao1 diversity relative to controls.

V lost 2 bases and J lost 8; bases outside the gene matches: 3. CDR3 length: 13 amino acids. Germline V gene lookup returns CDR1 LGHDT and CDR2 YNNKEL (reference sequence). TCR beta cDNA libraries had unique molecular identifiers. Yield was approximately 500,000 cDNA molecules from 1 to 10 million T cells. TCRdb fed the PCR reads into MiXCR, producing one record per CDR3 protein. The sample has around 500,000 distinct CDR3 sequences, about a third seen once. The chain is built from TRBV3-1 and TRBJ2-1; the match to TRBD2 covers 7 bases. Source material: blood. The TCR comes from a girl younger than 18 with multiple sclerosis. The CDR3 reads CASSQSRGDEQFF. For the CDR3, the DNA is TGTGCCAGCAGCCAAAGCCGGGGGGATGAGCAGTTCTTC.